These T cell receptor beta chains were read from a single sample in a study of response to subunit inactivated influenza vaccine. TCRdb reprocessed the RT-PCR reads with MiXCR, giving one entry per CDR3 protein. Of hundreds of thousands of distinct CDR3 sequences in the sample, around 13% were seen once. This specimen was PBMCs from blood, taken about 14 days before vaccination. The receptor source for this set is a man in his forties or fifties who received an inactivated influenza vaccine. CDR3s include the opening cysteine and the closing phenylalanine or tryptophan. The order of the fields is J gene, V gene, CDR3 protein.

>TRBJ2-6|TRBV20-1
CSASTGANVLTF
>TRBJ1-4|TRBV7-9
CASSLKSGVREKLFF
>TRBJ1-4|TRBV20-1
CSAYNRGRSEKLFF
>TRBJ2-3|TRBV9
CASSVGTSRNTDTQYF
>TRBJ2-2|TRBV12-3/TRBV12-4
CASSQRGTGELFF
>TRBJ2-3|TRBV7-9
CASNKDRGGGDTQYF
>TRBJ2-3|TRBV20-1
CSAQGGADTQYF
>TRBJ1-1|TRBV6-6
CASSYWDTEAFF
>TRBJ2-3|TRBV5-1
CASSFIGRGADTQYF
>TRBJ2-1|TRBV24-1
CATSDLRQGTYNEQFF
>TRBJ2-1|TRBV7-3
CASSKLPGLTSLNAEQFF
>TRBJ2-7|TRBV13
CASRVPDSYEQYF
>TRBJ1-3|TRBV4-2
CASSQGQGAAGNTIYF
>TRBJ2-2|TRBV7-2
CASSFRGPRGELFF
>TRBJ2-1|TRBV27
CASSPAGRRSNEQFF
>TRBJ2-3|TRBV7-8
CASSLFLGDTQYF
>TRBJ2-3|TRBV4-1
CASSQRGSSDTDTQYF